The rows below give T cell receptor beta chains drawn from one sample of a study of cytomegalovirus exposure and HLA in healthy donors. Data came from immunoSEQ multiplex PCR; TCRdb stores just in-frame clones and leaves some out. The sample consists of 100,000 to 150,000 clones, roughly four fifths of them appearing once. The specimen sequenced was PBMCs. Source of these receptors: a man aged 50 or older in good health and CMV-seropositive. The CDR3 runs from the conserved cysteine through the conserved F or W.

J gene: TRBJ2-2
V gene: TRBV29-1
CDR3 protein: CSVSGTGANTGELFF

J gene: TRBJ2-3
V gene: TRBV6-5
CDR3 protein: CASSYDSTSGTDTQYF

J gene: TRBJ1-5
V gene: TRBV28
CDR3 protein: CASSLSAGRRPQHF

J gene: TRBJ2-7
V gene: TRBV7-9
CDR3 protein: CASSPSYEQYF

J gene: TRBJ1-2
V gene: TRBV19
CDR3 protein: CASSWGQGVKGYTF

J gene: TRBJ2-7
V gene: TRBV5-4
CDR3 protein: CASSADRAFSYEQYF

J gene: TRBJ1-1
V gene: TRBV4-3
CDR3 protein: CASSQGLGGPEAFF

J gene: TRBJ1-5
V gene: TRBV10-1
CDR3 protein: CASSDARGNQPQHF

J gene: TRBJ1-1
V gene: TRBV6-5
CDR3 protein: CASNNGDSTEAFF

J gene: TRBJ2-7
V gene: TRBV7-2
CDR3 protein: CASSRTGDLPPEQYF

J gene: TRBJ1-5
V gene: TRBV12-5
CDR3 protein: CASGPPPDTGQLARKGQPQHF

J gene: TRBJ1-2
V gene: TRBV7-9
CDR3 protein: CASRSTGTLGGYTF

J gene: TRBJ1-2
V gene: TRBV6-5
CDR3 protein: CASSYEGAGVRGYTF